Below are 4 T cell receptor beta chains sequenced from a single sample in a study of T cell responses to AZD1222 COVID-19 vaccine. Only in-frame clones appear in the TCRdb table, and some are missing; sequencing was by immunoSEQ multiplex PCR. The sample consists of around 130,000 clones, approximately 86% of them appearing once. The sample here was peripheral blood, taken 28 days after the second AZD1222 dose. The receptor set was obtained from an adult who received the AZD1222 COVID-19 vaccine.

This sequence joins TRBV6-1 and TRBJ1-5; unclear D gene. The CDR3 covers 14 residues. The V end was cut by 1 base, the J end by 1 base, with 5 bases between. Germline loops: CDR1 MNHNS, CDR2 SASEGT. This CDR3 reads CASSEGRSNQPQHF. As DNA, the CDR3 is TGTGCCAGCAGTGAAGGACGGAGCAATCAGCCCCAGCATTTT.

This clone was observed a few times. The chain has TRBV20-1 and TRBJ2-1, with D perhaps matching TRBD1 or TRBD2 (7 bases each). The CDR3 loop spans 17 amino acids. Germline V gene lookup returns CDR1 DFQATT and CDR2 SNEGSKA (reference sequence). The ends were cut back, 3 bases at V and 7 bases at J, with 25 bases in the middle. The CDR3 protein is CSASGTVQWGGRNEQFF. The CDR3 nucleotides read TGCAGTGCTAGTGGGACAGTTCAATGGGGGGGACGTAATGAGCAGTTCTTC.

This clone appeared a few times. The gene calls are TRBV28 and TRBJ2-3, with D perhaps matching TRBD2 (8 bases). This CDR3 has 15 amino acids. V was trimmed by 1 base and J by 6 bases, leaving 14 bases between them. Per the germline V gene, CDR1 is MDHEN and CDR2 is SYDVKM. The CDR3 DNA is TGTGCCAGCAGTTTATTTTCGGGAGGGGGCGATACGCAGTATTTT. Protein product: CASSLFSGGGDTQYF.

This sequence joins TRBV6-5 and TRBJ2-7, with TRBD2 matching 10 bases. The length of the CDR3 is 13 residues. V trimming: 2 bases; J trimming: 10 bases; junction bases outside the gene matches: 5. Germline CDR1 MNHEY, CDR2 SVGAGI. CDR3 sequence (DNA): TGTGCCAGCAGTTACGGACTAGCGGAGAATCAGTACTTC. The encoded protein is CASSYGLAENQYF.